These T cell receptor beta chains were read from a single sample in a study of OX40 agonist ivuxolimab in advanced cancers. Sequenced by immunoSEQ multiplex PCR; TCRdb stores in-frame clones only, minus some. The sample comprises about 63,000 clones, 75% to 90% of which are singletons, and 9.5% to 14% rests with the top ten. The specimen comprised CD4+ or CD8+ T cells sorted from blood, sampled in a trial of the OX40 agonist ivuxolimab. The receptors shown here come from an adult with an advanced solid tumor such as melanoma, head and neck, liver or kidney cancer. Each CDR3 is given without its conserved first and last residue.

CDR3 protein: ASSPGLANYEQY; V gene: TRBV18; CDR3 length: 12
CDR3 protein: ASSSEEAF; V gene: TRBV6-1; CDR3 length: 8
CDR3 protein: ASSPGGGEQF; V gene: TRBV7-2; CDR3 length: 10
CDR3 protein: ASSFGGHLNTEAF; V gene: TRBV5-1; CDR3 length: 13
CDR3 protein: ASSPTSGTIYEQY; V gene: TRBV19; CDR3 length: 13
CDR3 protein: AIRNSGGADTQY; V gene: TRBV10-3; CDR3 length: 12
CDR3 protein: ASSFYSSGNTIY; V gene: TRBV7-9; CDR3 length: 12
CDR3 protein: ASSIGTGVDQPQH; V gene: TRBV5-1; CDR3 length: 13
CDR3 protein: ASSYPGQGERDYGYT; V gene: TRBV5-4; CDR3 length: 15
CDR3 protein: ASSPGFDRAKNIQY; V gene: TRBV5-1; CDR3 length: 14
CDR3 protein: ASSIVRDVYSNQPQH; V gene: TRBV19; CDR3 length: 15
CDR3 protein: ASSLGSSGILETQY; V gene: TRBV5-1; CDR3 length: 14
CDR3 protein: ASSLHPNTEAF; V gene: TRBV28; CDR3 length: 11
CDR3 protein: ASSKDRGPEKLF; V gene: TRBV11-2; CDR3 length: 12
CDR3 protein: ASSMRRTGFRVNEKLF; V gene: TRBV19; CDR3 length: 16
CDR3 protein: ASRSDRGRWEDTQY; V gene: TRBV6-7; CDR3 length: 14
CDR3 protein: ASSSADGFYTDTQY; V gene: TRBV5-6; CDR3 length: 14
CDR3 protein: ASGLTSNEQF; V gene: TRBV12-5; CDR3 length: 10
CDR3 protein: ASSGRGSYEQY; V gene: TRBV19; CDR3 length: 11
CDR3 protein: ASLSWGGETQY; V gene: TRBV6-1; CDR3 length: 11
CDR3 protein: ASRNRSYYGYT; V gene: TRBV10-1; CDR3 length: 11
CDR3 protein: ASSGTAYGYT; V gene: TRBV7-2; CDR3 length: 10
CDR3 protein: ASSSPRSGNTIY; V gene: TRBV13; CDR3 length: 12
CDR3 protein: ASSITAADTQY; V gene: TRBV18; CDR3 length: 11
CDR3 protein: ASSPQLAGDNEQF; V gene: TRBV7-9; CDR3 length: 13
CDR3 protein: ASSLTGFSGTQY; V gene: TRBV27; CDR3 length: 12
CDR3 protein: ASSPWRVSSYNEQF; V gene: TRBV4-2; CDR3 length: 14
CDR3 protein: ASSFSPHGSNQPQH; V gene: TRBV6-5; CDR3 length: 14
CDR3 protein: ASSKQGTGELF; V gene: TRBV2; CDR3 length: 11
CDR3 protein: AISSSSTDTQY; V gene: TRBV10-3; CDR3 length: 11
CDR3 protein: ASSLDGTSVTGELF; V gene: TRBV11-3; CDR3 length: 14
CDR3 protein: ASRSGSTDTQY; V gene: TRBV5-1; CDR3 length: 11